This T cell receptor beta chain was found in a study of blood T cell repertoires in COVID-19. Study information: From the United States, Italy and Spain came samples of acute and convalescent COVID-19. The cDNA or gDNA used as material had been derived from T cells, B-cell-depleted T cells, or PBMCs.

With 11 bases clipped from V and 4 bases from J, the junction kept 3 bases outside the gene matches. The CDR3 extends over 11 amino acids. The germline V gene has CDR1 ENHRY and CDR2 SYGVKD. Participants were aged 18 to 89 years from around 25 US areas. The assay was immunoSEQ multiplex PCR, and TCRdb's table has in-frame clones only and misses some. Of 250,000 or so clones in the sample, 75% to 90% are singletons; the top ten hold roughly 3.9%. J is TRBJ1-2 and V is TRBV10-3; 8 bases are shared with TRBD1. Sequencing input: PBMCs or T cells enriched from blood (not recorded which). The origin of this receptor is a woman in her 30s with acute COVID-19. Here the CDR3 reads CAVTGAYGYTF. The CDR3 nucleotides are TGTGCCGTGACAGGGGCCTATGGCTACACCTTC.